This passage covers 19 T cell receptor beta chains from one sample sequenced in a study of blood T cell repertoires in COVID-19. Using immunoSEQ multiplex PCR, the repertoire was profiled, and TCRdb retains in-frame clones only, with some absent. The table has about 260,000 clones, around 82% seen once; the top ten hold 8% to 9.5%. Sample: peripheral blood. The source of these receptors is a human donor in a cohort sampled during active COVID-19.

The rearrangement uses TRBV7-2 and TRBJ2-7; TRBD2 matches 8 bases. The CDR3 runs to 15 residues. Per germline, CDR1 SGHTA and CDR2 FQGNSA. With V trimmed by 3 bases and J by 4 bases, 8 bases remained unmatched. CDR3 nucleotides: TGTGCCAGCAGCTTGGAACCGGGACTAGTTTACGAGCAGTACTTC. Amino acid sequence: CASSLEPGLVYEQYF.

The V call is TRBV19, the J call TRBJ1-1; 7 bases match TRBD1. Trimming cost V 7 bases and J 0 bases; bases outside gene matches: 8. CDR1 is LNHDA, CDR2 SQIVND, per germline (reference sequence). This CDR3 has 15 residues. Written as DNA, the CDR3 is TGTGCCAGTACCCTCGGGGGACAGATGAACACTGAAGCTTTCTTT. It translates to CASTLGGQMNTEAFF.

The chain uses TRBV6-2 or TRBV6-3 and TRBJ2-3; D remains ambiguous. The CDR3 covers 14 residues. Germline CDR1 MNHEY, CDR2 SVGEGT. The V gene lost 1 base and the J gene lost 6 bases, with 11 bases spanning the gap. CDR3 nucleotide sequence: TGTGCCAGCAGTTACTTTTCCAGGCCGGATACGCAGTATTTT. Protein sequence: CASSYFSRPDTQYF.

The CDR3 DNA sequence: TGTGCCAGCAGACCGGGGGACGGGGGAACCGGGGAGCTGTTTTTT. It yields the protein CASRPGDGGTGELFF. The chain is built from TRBV9 and TRBJ2-2; perhaps TRBD2 as D (6 bases). The germline CDR1 and CDR2 sequences are SGDLS and YYNGEE. The V and J ends lost 5 bases and 5 bases respectively, with 16 bases between them. The CDR3 covers 15 residues.

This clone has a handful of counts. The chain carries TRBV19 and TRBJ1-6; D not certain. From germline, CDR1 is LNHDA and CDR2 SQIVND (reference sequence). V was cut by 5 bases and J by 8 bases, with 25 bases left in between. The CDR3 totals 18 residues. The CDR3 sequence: CASSPRKVLPREDSPLHF. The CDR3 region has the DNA TGTGCCAGTAGTCCCCGAAAGGTGCTCCCTCGAGAGGATTCACCCCTCCACTTT. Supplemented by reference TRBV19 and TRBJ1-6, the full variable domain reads DGGITQSPKYLFRKEGQNVTLSCEQNLNHDAMYWYRQDPGQGLRLIYYSQIVNDFQKGDIAEGYSVSREKKESFPLTVTSAQKNPTAFYLCASSPRKVLPREDSPLHFGNGTRLTVT.

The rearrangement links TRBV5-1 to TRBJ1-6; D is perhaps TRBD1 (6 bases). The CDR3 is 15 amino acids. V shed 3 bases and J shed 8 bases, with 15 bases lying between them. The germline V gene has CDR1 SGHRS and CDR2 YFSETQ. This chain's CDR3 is CASSWGTGLDSPLHF. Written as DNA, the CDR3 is TGCGCCAGCAGCTGGGGAACAGGGCTGGATTCACCCCTCCACTTT.

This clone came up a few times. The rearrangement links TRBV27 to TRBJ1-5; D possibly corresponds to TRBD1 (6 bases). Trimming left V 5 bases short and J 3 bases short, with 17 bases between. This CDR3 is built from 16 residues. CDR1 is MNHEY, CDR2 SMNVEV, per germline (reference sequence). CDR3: CASSLSTGHINQPQHF. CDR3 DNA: TGTGCCAGCAGTCTCTCCACGGGACACATCAATCAGCCCCAGCATTTT.

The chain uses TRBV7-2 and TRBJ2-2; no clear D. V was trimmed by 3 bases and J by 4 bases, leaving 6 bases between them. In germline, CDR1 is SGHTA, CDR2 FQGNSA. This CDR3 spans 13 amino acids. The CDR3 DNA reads TGTGCCAGCAGCTTTACGGGCACCGGGGAGCTGTTTTTT. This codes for CASSFTGTGELFF.

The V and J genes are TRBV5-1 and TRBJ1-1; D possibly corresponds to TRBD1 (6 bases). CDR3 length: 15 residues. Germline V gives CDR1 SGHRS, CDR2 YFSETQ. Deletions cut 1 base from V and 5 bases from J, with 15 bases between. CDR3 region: CASSLQGIEWTEAFF. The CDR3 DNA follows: TGCGCCAGCAGCTTGCAGGGGATCGAATGGACTGAAGCTTTCTTT.

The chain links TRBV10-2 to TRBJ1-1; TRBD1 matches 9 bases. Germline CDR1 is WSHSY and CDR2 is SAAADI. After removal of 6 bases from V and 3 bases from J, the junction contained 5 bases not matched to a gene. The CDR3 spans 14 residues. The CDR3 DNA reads TGCGCCAGCAGCTCACAGGGGGCGGACACTGAAGCTTTCTTT. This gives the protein CASSSQGADTEAFF.

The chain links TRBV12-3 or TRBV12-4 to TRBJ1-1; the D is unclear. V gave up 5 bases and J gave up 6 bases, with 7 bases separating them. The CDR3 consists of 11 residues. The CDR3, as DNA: TGTGCCAGCAGTCGTATGTCTGAAGCTTTCTTT. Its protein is CASSRMSEAFF.

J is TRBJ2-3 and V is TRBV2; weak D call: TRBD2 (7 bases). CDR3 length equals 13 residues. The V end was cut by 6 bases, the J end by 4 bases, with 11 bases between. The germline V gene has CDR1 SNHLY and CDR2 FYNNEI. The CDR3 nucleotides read TGTGCCAGCAGGGAGGGGGGGCCAGATACGCAGTATTTT. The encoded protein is CASREGGPDTQYF.

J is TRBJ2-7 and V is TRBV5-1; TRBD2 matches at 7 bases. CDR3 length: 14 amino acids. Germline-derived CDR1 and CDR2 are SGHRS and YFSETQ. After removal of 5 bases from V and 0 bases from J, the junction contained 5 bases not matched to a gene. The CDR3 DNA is TGCGCCAGCAGTAGGGGCGGGGGCTCCTACGAGCAGTACTTC. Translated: CASSRGGGSYEQYF.

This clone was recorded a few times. CDR3 sequence: CAISDRGGDAFF. As DNA, the CDR3 is TGTGCCATCAGTGACAGGGGAGGGGATGCTTTCTTT. The gene calls are TRBV10-3 and TRBJ1-1; a weak D match, TRBD1 (6 bases). Looked up from germline, CDR1 is ENHRY and CDR2 is SYGVKD. The germline V and J ends were trimmed by 3 bases and 11 bases, with 13 bases remaining between them. The CDR3 contains 12 residues.

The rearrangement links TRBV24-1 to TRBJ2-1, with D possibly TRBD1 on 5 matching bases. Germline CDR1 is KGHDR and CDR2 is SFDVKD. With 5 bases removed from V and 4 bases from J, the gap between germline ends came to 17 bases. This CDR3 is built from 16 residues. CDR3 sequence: CATSATDSFIYNEQFF. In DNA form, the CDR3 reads TGTGCCACCAGTGCGACCGACAGCTTCATTTACAATGAGCAGTTCTTC.

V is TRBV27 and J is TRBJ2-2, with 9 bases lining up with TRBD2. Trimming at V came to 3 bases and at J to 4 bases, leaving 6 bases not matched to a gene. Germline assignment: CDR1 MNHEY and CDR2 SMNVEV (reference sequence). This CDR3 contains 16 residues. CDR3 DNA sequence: TGTGCCAGCAGTTTTGGGCTAGCGGGAATCACCGGGGAGCTGTTTTTT. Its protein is CASSFGLAGITGELFF.

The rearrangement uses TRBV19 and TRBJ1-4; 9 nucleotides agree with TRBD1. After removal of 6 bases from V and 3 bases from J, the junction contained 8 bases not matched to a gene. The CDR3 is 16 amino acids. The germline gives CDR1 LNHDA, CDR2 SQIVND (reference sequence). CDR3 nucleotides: TGTGCCAGTAGACAGGGGGCTCTGAGGGCTAATGAAAAACTGTTTTTT. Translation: CASRQGALRANEKLFF.

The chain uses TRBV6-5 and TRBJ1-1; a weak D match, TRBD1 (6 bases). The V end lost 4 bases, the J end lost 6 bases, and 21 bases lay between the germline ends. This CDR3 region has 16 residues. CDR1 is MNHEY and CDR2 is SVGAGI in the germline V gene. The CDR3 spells CASSSTRAGVKSEAFF. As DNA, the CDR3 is TGTGCCAGCAGTTCCACGAGGGCAGGGGTAAAATCTGAAGCTTTCTTT.

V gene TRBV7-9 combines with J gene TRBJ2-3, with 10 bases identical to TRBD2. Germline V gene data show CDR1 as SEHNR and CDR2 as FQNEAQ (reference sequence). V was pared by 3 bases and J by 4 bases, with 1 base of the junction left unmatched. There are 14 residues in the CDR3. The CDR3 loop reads CASSFSGGPDTQYF. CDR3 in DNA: TGTGCCAGCAGCTTTAGCGGGGGGCCAGATACGCAGTATTTT.